The 27 T cell receptor beta chains below all came from one sample that was sequenced in a study of T cells in Graves' hyperthyroidism and ophthalmopathy. Amplification targeted TCR beta CDR3 regions from RNA transcripts. First-round RT-PCR with HTBI primers amplified the TCR CDR3 region. TCRdb reanalysed the multiplex PCR reads using MiXCR and keeps one entry per CDR3 protein. The data show fewer than 650,000 distinct CDR3 sequences, with over 11% seen just once and 4.5% to 6% held by the top ten. Sequencing used blood. The receptors here all came from a woman between 25 and 40 years old with Graves' hyperthyroidism that later progressed to Graves' ophthalmopathy.

This clonotype was found many times. The chain joins TRBV28 to TRBJ1-4; tentative D call: TRBD1 (5 bases). Per the germline V gene, CDR1 is MDHEN and CDR2 is SYDVKM. This CDR3 has 15 residues. V lost 6 bases to trimming and J lost 4 bases, with 15 bases between them. This CDR3 is CASSPPRGNNEKLFF. The CDR3 coding sequence is TGTGCCAGCAGCCCCCCGAGGGGCAATAATGAAAAACTGTTTTTT.

There are many counts of this clonotype. The rearrangement links TRBV15 to TRBJ1-2, with 8 bases matching TRBD1. Germline CDR1 and CDR2: LNHNV and YYDKDF (reference sequence). The CDR3 consists of 14 residues. Trimming at V came to 5 bases and at J to 4 bases, leaving 6 bases not matched to a gene. The DNA for the CDR3 is TGTGCCACCAGCGGACTCAGGGGGCCCTATGGCTACACCTTC. It codes for CATSGLRGPYGYTF.

This clonotype was counted many times. The chain joins TRBV27 to TRBJ2-7; D gene unclear. The germline gives CDR1 MNHEY, CDR2 SMNVEV (reference sequence). The CDR3 contains 11 residues. Trimming cost V 4 bases and J 8 bases, with 9 bases left between them. CDR3 nucleotide sequence: TGTGCCAGCAGTTCGAAAGCACAGCAGTACTTC. As protein: CASSSKAQQYF.

The J gene is TRBJ2-1, the V gene TRBV19; 8 bases align to TRBD2. Germline-derived CDR1 and CDR2 are LNHDA and SQIVND (reference sequence). This CDR3 contains 15 residues. Germline trimming cut 1 base from V and 1 base from J; bases unmatched to any gene: 0. The CDR3 nucleotides are TGTGCCAGTAGTATAGGCGGGAGGTCCTACAATGAGCAGTTCTTC. The encoded protein is CASSIGGRSYNEQFF. Using reference TRBV19 and TRBJ2-1 for the parts outside the CDR3, the full variable domain is DGGITQSPKYLFRKEGQNVTLSCEQNLNHDAMYWYRQDPGQGLRLIYYSQIVNDFQKGDIAEGYSVSREKKESFPLTVTSAQKNPTAFYLCASSIGGRSYNEQFFGPGTRLTVL.

This clonotype was seen more than once but under ten times. The rearrangement uses TRBV12-3 or TRBV12-4 and TRBJ2-1; D not certain. The CDR3 extends over 12 amino acids. The ends were cut back, 4 bases at V and 6 bases at J, with 7 bases in the middle. DNA of the CDR3: TGTGCCAGCAGTTCAGCGTCCAATGAGCAGTTCTTC. Amino acids: CASSSASNEQFF.

This clonotype was seen ten or more times. The chain is built from TRBV5-1 and TRBJ2-7; 8 positions match TRBD2. The CDR3 is 15 residues long. CDR1 is SGHRS, CDR2 YFSETQ, per germline. Trimming removed 4 bases from V and 3 bases from J; junction bases left unmatched: 9. CDR3 residues: CASSPGGVALYEQYF. The CDR3 DNA reads TGCGCCAGCAGCCCCGGGGGGGTCGCCCTCTACGAGCAGTACTTC. The variable domain in full, with the rest retrieved from reference TRBV5-1 and TRBJ2-7, is KAGVTQTPRYLIKTRGQQVTLSCSPISGHRSVSWYQQTPGQGLQFLFEYFSETQRNKGNFPGRFSGRQFSNSRSEMNVSTLELGDSALYLCASSPGGVALYEQYFGPGTRLTVT.

This clonotype was counted at least ten times. The CDR3 nucleotides are TGTGCCAGCAGCCCTCCCAATGGTGGCTACACCTTC. Protein sequence: CASSPPNGGYTF. V gene TRBV27 combines with J gene TRBJ1-2, with D uncertain. The CDR3 runs 12 residues. V was cut by 6 bases and J by 7 bases, with 12 bases left in between. Germline V gives CDR1 MNHEY, CDR2 SMNVEV (reference sequence).

This clonotype was counted many times. The gene calls are TRBV7-9 and TRBJ2-3; D may be TRBD2 (6 bases). Germline V gene lookup returns CDR1 SEHNR and CDR2 FQNEAQ (reference sequence). This CDR3 comprises 14 residues. V was clipped by 7 bases and J by 6 bases, with 17 bases between them. CDR3 amino acids: CASTLGTSPDTQYF. CDR3 nucleotide sequence: TGTGCCAGCACCCTAGGGACTTCCCCCGATACGCAGTATTTT. Drawing the rest from reference TRBV7-9 and TRBJ2-3, the complete variable domain is DTGVSQNPRHKITKRGQNVTFRCDPISEHNRLYWYRQTLGQGPEFLTYFQNEAQLEKSRLLSDRFSAERPKGSFSTLEIQRTEQGDSAMYLCASTLGTSPDTQYFGPGTRLTVL.

The chain combines TRBV7-9 with TRBJ2-7; no reliable D call. This CDR3 has 13 residues. CDR1 is SEHNR, CDR2 FQNEAQ, per germline (reference sequence). Trimming took off 0 bases at V and 5 bases at J, with 8 bases between the two ends. The CDR3 is CASSLAPLNEQYF. The CDR3 region has the DNA TGTGCCAGCAGCTTAGCGCCGCTTAACGAGCAGTACTTC.

J is TRBJ2-1 and V is TRBV11-1; 14 positions match TRBD2. CDR1 is SGHAT, CDR2 FQDESV, per germline (reference sequence). V was clipped by 5 bases and J by 5 bases; unmatched bases: 5. CDR3 size: 16 residues. The CDR3 DNA sequence: TGTGCCAGCAGCCGAGGACTAGCGGGAGGAAACAATGAGCAGTTCTTC. Amino acids: CASSRGLAGGNNEQFF.

This clonotype has at least ten counts. V usage is TRBV20-1 and J usage is TRBJ1-2; D is possibly TRBD1 (5 bases). Germline assignment: CDR1 DFQATT and CDR2 SNEGSKA (reference sequence). The CDR3 is 18 amino acids. Between the trimmed V and J ends, which lost 1 base and 0 bases, there was a span of 21 bases. CDR3 amino acids: CSARGFGGASGTNYGYTF. The CDR3, as DNA: TGCAGTGCTAGAGGGTTTGGGGGTGCAAGCGGGACTAACTATGGCTACACCTTC.

This clonotype was recorded many times. This chain connects TRBV12-3 or TRBV12-4 to TRBJ2-7; D gene ambiguous. V lost 6 bases to trimming and J lost 4 bases, with 10 bases between them. The length of the CDR3 is 12 residues. CDR3 DNA sequence: TGTGCCAGCAGCCTCTGGGAATACGAGCAGTACTTC. Amino acid sequence: CASSLWEYEQYF.

This clonotype was found many times. The chain employs TRBV10-3 and TRBJ1-5; the D gene is possibly TRBD1 (6 bases). The germline CDR1 and CDR2 sequences are ENHRY and SYGVKD. V shed 2 bases and J shed 5 bases, with 13 bases lying between them. This CDR3 has 15 residues. CDR3 nucleotides: TGTGCCATCAGTGAGAGGCAGGGGTGGGATCAGCCCCAGCATTTT. Its translation is CAISERQGWDQPQHF.

This clonotype was observed a handful of times. The chain combines TRBV29-1 with TRBJ2-2, with D perhaps TRBD1 or TRBD2 (5 bases each). From germline, CDR1 is SQVTM and CDR2 ANQGSEA. This CDR3 spans 13 amino acids. V dropped 3 bases and J dropped 6 bases, with 11 bases sitting between them. CDR3: CSVDSGTSGELFF. CDR3 coding DNA: TGCAGCGTTGATTCCGGGACCTCCGGGGAGCTGTTTTTT.

This clonotype was seen ten or more times. The chain uses TRBV30 and TRBJ2-7; possibly TRBD2 for D (7 bases). Germline V CDR1 and CDR2: GTSNPN, SVGIG (reference sequence). CDR3 size: 14 residues. Deletions cut 0 bases from V and 0 bases from J, with 9 bases between. The CDR3 coding sequence is TGTGCCTGGAGTGTAGGGGGGGACTCCTACGAGCAGTACTTC. Protein sequence: CAWSVGGDSYEQYF.

In its sample, this clonotype was seen a few times. This CDR3 is missing its conserved last phenylalanine or tryptophan, likely due to a read error. The V gene is TRBV10-3, the J gene TRBJ2-7, with D maybe TRBD1 (6 bases). There are 13 residues in the CDR3. Between the trimmed V and J ends, which lost 6 bases and 7 bases, there was a span of 16 bases. The germline gives CDR1 ENHRY, CDR2 SYGVKD. The CDR3 loop is CAISSNTRGEQYL. The CDR3, as DNA: TGTGCCATCAGCTCTAACACTAGGGGGGAGCAGTACCTC.

This chain connects TRBV28 to TRBJ2-6; D is undetermined. CDR3 size: 15 residues. Germline CDR1 and CDR2: MDHEN and SYDVKM. V lost 2 bases and J 0 bases, leaving 5 bases between the germline ends. The CDR3 nucleotides read TGTGCCAGCAGTTTACATCACTCTGGGGCCAACGTCCTGACTTTC. Its translation: CASSLHHSGANVLTF.

This clonotype was observed a handful of times. The chain carries TRBV7-9 and TRBJ2-7; TRBD1 or TRBD2 may be the D gene (7 bases each). V lost 7 bases, J lost 3 bases, and 19 bases lay in between. Germline CDR1 SEHNR, CDR2 FQNEAQ (reference sequence). CDR3 length: 15 amino acids. CDR3 protein: CASTQGGLGVYEQYF. Written as DNA, the CDR3 is TGTGCCAGCACCCAGGGGGGGCTGGGTGTCTACGAGCAGTACTTC.

This clonotype was seen at least ten times. The chain has TRBV2 and TRBJ1-2; D not resolved. CDR1 and CDR2 from the germline V gene are SNHLY and FYNNEI. With 1 base removed from V and 2 bases from J, the gap between germline ends came to 5 bases. The CDR3 spans 13 residues. CDR3 nucleotide sequence: TGTGCCAGCAGTGAAGTACCCAACTATGGCTACACCTTC. This codes for CASSEVPNYGYTF.

This clonotype was detected a few times. With a much larger clone just one base away, this may be a read error. This chain uses TRBV10-3 with TRBJ1-1; 8 positions agree with TRBD1. V lost 5 bases and J lost 6; bases outside the gene matches: 14. This CDR3 has 16 amino acids. CDR1 and CDR2 (germline): ENHRY, SYGVKD. Here the CDR3 reads CAISKTKGQAGSEAFF. The DNA of the CDR3 is TGTGCCATCAGTAAAACAAAGGGACAGGCCGGCTCTGAAGCTTTCTTT.

At least ten counts were recorded for this clonotype. CDR3 sequence: CASSYSGQGIGIQYF. The CDR3 DNA reads TGTGCCAGCAGTTACTCTGGACAGGGGATAGGCATTCAGTACTTC. This chain links TRBV12-3 or TRBV12-4 with TRBJ2-4; 9 bases line up with TRBD1. The CDR3 consists of 15 residues. The trim removed 4 bases at V and 9 bases at J, leaving 10 bases unmatched.

The rearrangement links TRBV7-2 to TRBJ2-7; 11 nucleotides agree with TRBD2. CDR3 length equals 15 residues. Germline CDR1 and CDR2: SGHTA and FQGNSA. The V segment lost 3 bases and the J segment 2 bases; nucleotides outside the gene matches: 3. CDR3 nucleotides: TGTGCCAGCAGCTTGCAGGGACTAGCGGCCTACGAGCAGTACTTC. Protein product: CASSLQGLAAYEQYF.

This clonotype was seen at least ten times. The rearrangement joins TRBV20-1 to TRBJ2-5; 8 bases match TRBD2. With 7 bases clipped from V and 4 bases from J, the junction kept 5 bases outside the gene matches. The CDR3 sequence is 12 residues long. In germline, CDR1 is DFQATT, CDR2 SNEGSKA (reference sequence). CDR3 coding DNA: TGCAGTGTCCCAGCGGGAGCAGAGACCCAGTACTTC. Its protein is CSVPAGAETQYF.

The chain uses TRBV5-1 and TRBJ2-3; TRBD1 is a possible D gene (6 bases). Germline CDR1 and CDR2: SGHRS and YFSETQ. Trimming left V 3 bases short and J 2 bases short, with 22 bases between. CDR3 length equals 18 residues. This CDR3 is CASSSWVLVRQVTDTQYF. Written as DNA, the CDR3 is TGCGCCAGCAGCTCCTGGGTCCTAGTAAGACAGGTCACAGATACGCAGTATTTT.

The table lists this clonotype with many counts. The chain joins TRBV28 to TRBJ2-1, with D perhaps TRBD1 or TRBD2 (5 bases each). Germline V CDR1 and CDR2: MDHEN, SYDVKM. CDR3 size: 17 residues. Trimming shortened V by 7 bases and J by 8 bases, and 27 bases separated the two germline ends. The CDR3 DNA reads as TGTGCCAGCACCACACCCCGAGGGCGGTCCATAGGGGATGAGCAGTTCTTC. It specifies CASTTPRGRSIGDEQFF.

This clonotype was counted at least ten times. The chain carries TRBV3-1 and TRBJ2-7; 13 bases are a match to TRBD2. V lost 5 bases and J lost 4; bases outside the gene matches: 8. Germline V gene sequence: CDR1 LGHDT, CDR2 YNNKEL (reference sequence). This CDR3 region has 16 residues. This CDR3 reads CASSTRLAGGAYEQYF. The CDR3 DNA follows: TGTGCCAGCAGCACCCGACTAGCGGGAGGTGCGTACGAGCAGTACTTC.

This clonotype has a count of ten or more. The V call is TRBV6-1, the J call TRBJ2-1; TRBD1 agrees at 7 bases. V lost 4 bases to trimming and J lost 8 bases; unmatched junction nucleotides: 8. Germline values: CDR1 MNHNS, CDR2 SASEGT. The CDR3 is 14 amino acids. The CDR3 DNA is TGTGCCAGCAGTGGGGACAGACACTGGCATGAGCAGTTCTTC. Its translation: CASSGDRHWHEQFF.